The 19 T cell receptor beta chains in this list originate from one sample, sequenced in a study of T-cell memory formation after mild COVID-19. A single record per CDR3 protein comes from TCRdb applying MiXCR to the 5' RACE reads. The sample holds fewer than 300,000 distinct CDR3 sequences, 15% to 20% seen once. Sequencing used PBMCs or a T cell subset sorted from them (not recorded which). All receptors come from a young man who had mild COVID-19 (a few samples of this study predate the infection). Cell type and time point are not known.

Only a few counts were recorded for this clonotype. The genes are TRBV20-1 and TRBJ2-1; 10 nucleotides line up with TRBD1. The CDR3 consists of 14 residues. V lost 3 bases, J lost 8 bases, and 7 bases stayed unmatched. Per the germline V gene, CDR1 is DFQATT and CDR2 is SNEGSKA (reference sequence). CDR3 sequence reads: CSASRDRGTDEQFF. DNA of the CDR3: TGCAGTGCTAGCCGGGACAGGGGAACAGATGAGCAGTTCTTC.

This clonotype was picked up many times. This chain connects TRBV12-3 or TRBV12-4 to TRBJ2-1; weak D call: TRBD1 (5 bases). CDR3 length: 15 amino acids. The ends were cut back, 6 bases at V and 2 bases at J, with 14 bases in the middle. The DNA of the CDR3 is TGTGCCAGCAGCTCCGACAGTTTTCCCTACAATGAGCAGTTCTTC. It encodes CASSSDSFPYNEQFF.

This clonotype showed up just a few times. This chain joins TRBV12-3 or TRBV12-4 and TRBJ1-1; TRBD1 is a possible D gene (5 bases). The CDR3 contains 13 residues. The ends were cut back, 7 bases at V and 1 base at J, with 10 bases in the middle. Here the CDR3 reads CASTVGGNTEAFF. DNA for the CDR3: TGTGCCAGCACGGTCGGGGGGAACACTGAAGCTTTCTTT.

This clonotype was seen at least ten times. The CDR3 nucleotides read TGCGCCAGCAGCCCAGGGGCCAGGGAGCAGTACTTC. Translated, it gives CASSPGAREQYF. The V and J genes are TRBV5-1 and TRBJ2-7; D might be TRBD1 (6 bases). The CDR3 sequence is 12 residues long. With 4 bases removed from V and 7 bases from J, the gap between germline ends came to 12 bases. Germline CDR1 SGHRS, CDR2 YFSETQ. The full variable domain, rest sourced from reference TRBV5-1 and TRBJ2-7, is KAGVTQTPRYLIKTRGQQVTLSCSPISGHRSVSWYQQTPGQGLQFLFEYFSETQRNKGNFPGRFSGRQFSNSRSEMNVSTLELGDSALYLCASSPGAREQYFGPGTRLTVT.

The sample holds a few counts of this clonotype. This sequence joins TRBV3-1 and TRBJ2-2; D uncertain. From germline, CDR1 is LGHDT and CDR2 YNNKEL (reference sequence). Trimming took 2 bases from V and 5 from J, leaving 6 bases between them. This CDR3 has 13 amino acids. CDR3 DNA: TGTGCCAGCAGCCAATATCTTACCGGGGAGCTGTTTTTT. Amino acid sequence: CASSQYLTGELFF.

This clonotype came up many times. The CDR3 DNA is TGCGCCAGCAGCTTGACAGGGAGTGGGACAGATACGCAGTATTTT. It translates to CASSLTGSGTDTQYF. This chain links TRBV5-1 with TRBJ2-3; D is perhaps TRBD1 (6 bases). Trimming took 1 base from V and 3 from J, leaving 12 bases between them. There are 15 residues in the CDR3. The germline V gene has CDR1 SGHRS and CDR2 YFSETQ.

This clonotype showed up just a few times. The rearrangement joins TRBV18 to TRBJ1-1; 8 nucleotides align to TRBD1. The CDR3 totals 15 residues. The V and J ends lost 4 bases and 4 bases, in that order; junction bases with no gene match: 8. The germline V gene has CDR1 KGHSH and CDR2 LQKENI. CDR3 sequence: CASSRTGQSSTEAFF. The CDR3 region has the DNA TGTGCCAGCTCACGGACAGGGCAATCAAGCACTGAAGCTTTCTTT.

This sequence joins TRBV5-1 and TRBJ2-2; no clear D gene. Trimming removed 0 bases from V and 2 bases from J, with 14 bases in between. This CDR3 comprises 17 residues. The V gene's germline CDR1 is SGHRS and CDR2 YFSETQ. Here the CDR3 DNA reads TGCGCCAGCAGCTTGGCCAAGGCTAGGATAAACACCGGGGAGCTGTTTTTT. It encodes CASSLAKARINTGELFF.

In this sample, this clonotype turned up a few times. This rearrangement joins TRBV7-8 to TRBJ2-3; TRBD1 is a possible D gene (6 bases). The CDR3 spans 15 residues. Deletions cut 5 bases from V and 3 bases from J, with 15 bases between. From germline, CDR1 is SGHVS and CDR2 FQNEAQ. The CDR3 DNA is TGTGCCAGCAGCGTAGGGGGTCCCCGTACAGATACGCAGTATTTT. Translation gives CASSVGGPRTDTQYF.

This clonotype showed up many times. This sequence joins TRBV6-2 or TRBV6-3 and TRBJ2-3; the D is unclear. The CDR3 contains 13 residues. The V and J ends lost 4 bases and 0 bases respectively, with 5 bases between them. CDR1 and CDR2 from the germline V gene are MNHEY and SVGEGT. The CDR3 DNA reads TGTGCCAGCAGTTCCAAAAGCACAGATACGCAGTATTTT. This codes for CASSSKSTDTQYF.

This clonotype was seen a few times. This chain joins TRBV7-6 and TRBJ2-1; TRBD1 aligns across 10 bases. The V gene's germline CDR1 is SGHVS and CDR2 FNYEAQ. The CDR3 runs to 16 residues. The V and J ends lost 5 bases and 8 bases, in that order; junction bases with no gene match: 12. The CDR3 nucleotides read TGTGCCAGCAGCAGCGACCGGGACAGGGGTCAATATGAGCAGTTCTTC. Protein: CASSSDRDRGQYEQFF.

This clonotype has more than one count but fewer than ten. DNA of the CDR3: TGTGCCAGCAGTACGCTCACAGGGTTCTACGAGCAGTACTTC. This codes for CASSTLTGFYEQYF. V gene TRBV6-2 or TRBV6-3 combines with J gene TRBJ2-7; tentative D call: TRBD1 (6 bases). The CDR3 has 14 amino acids. V was clipped by 5 bases and J by 3 bases, with 14 bases between them. The germline gives CDR1 MNHEY, CDR2 SVGEGT.

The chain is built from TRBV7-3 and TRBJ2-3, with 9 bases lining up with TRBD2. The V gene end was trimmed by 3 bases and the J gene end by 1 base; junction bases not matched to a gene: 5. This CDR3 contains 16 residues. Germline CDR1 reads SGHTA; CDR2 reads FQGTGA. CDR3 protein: CASSFTPSGGTDTQYF. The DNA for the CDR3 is TGTGCCAGCAGCTTTACACCTAGCGGGGGCACAGATACGCAGTATTTT.

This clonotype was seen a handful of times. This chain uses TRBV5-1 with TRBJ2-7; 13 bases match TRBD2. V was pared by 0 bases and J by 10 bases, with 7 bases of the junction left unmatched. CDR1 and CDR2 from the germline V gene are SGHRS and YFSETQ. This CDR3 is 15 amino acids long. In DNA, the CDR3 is TGCGCCAGCAGCTTGGGGACTAGCGGGGGCTCAAAACAGTACGTC. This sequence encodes CASSLGTSGGSKQYV.

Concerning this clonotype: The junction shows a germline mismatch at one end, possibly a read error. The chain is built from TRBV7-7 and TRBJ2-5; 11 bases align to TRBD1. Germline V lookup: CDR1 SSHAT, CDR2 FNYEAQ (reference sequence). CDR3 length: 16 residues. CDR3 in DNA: TGTGCTAGCAGCTTAGCAGGACAGGGGGCCGGAGAGACCCAGTACTTC. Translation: CASSLAGQGAGETQYF.

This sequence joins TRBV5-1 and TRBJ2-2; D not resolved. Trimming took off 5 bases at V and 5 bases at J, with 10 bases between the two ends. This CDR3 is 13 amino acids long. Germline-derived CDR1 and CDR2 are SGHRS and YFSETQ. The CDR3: CASRVLKTGELFF. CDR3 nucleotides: TGCGCCAGCAGGGTCCTTAAGACCGGGGAGCTGTTTTTT.

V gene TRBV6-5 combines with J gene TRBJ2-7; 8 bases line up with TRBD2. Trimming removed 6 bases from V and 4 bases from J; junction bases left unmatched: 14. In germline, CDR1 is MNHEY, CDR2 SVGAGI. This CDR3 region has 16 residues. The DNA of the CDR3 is TGTGCCAGCAGCCCCTCAGGAGCGGGGGTGCGTTACGAGCAGTACGTC. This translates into CASSPSGAGVRYEQYV.

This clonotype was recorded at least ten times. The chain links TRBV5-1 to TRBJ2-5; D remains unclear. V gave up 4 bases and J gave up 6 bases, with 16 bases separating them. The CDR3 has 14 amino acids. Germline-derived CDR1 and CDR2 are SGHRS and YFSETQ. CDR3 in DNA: TGCGCCAGCAGCCCTTTAGGGCGAGAGAAGACCCAGTACTTC. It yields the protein CASSPLGREKTQYF.

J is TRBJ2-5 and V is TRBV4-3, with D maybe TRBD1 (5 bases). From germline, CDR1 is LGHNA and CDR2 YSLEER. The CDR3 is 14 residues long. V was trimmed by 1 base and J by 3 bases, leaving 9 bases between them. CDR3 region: CASSQGRREETQYF. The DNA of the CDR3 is TGCGCCAGCAGCCAAGGGCGCAGGGAAGAGACCCAGTACTTC.